The rows below give T cell receptor beta chains drawn from one sample of a study of blood T cell repertoires in COVID-19. Sequencing was performed with immunoSEQ multiplex PCR; in TCRdb, only in-frame clones are kept and a portion is missing. The sample yields 84,000 or so clones, around 90% seen once. The sample taken for sequencing was peripheral blood. The receptors derive from a man aged 55 to 70 with acute or convalescent COVID-19. The CDR3 runs from the conserved cysteine through the conserved F or W. D genes are given only for firm matches. Clone size is shown for a subset of rows, as once, few, many or a class of expanded clone.

clone_size	v_call	j_call	d_call	cdr3_aa	cdr3_nt
.	TRBV7-6	TRBJ2-5	.	CASSLGGRETQYF	TGTGCCAGCAGCTTAGGCGGTAGAGAGACCCAGTACTTC
.	TRBV5-6	TRBJ2-3	.	CASSLDRNTDTQYF	TGTGCCAGCAGCTTGGACAGGAACACAGATACGCAGTATTTT
.	TRBV9	TRBJ2-5	.	CASSEGGMRVQETQYF	TGTGCCAGCAGCGAGGGGGGGATGAGGGTCCAAGAGACCCAGTACTTC
.	TRBV19	TRBJ2-7	.	CASSMAGRGSSYEQYF	TGTGCCAGTAGTATGGCGGGTCGGGGGAGCTCCTACGAGCAGTACTTC
few	TRBV3-1/TRBV3-2	TRBJ1-2	.	CASSQIGGNRERYGYTF	TGTGCCAGCAGCCAAATAGGTGGGAACAGGGAAAGGTATGGCTACACCTTC
.	TRBV9	TRBJ2-1	.	CASGGSLNEQFF	TGTGCCAGTGGGGGGTCCCTCAATGAGCAGTTCTTC
.	TRBV29-1	TRBJ1-3	.	CSVAARGNTIYF	TGCAGCGTTGCCGCCCGGGGAAACACCATATATTTT
.	TRBV28	TRBJ2-7	TRBD2	CASSPRGGSYEQYF	TGTGCCAGCAGTCCGCGGGGGGGCTCCTACGAGCAGTACTTC
.	TRBV6-4	TRBJ2-1	TRBD2	CASSGGEASGDLSSYNEQFF	TGTGCCAGCAGTGGGGGAGAGGCTAGCGGTGATTTGAGCTCCTACAATGAGCAGTTCTTC
few	TRBV19	TRBJ1-6	TRBD1	CASRNRDRGNSPLHF	TGTGCCAGCCGGAACCGGGACAGGGGTAATTCACCCCTCCACTTT
.	TRBV6-1	TRBJ2-7	.	CASSEFLRGSDEQYF	TGTGCCAGCAGTGAATTCCTTAGGGGATCCGACGAGCAGTACTTC
.	TRBV7-2	TRBJ2-1	TRBD2	CASSYLAGGNNEQFF	TGTGCCAGCAGCTACCTAGCGGGGGGGAACAATGAGCAGTTCTTC
.	TRBV19	TRBJ2-5	TRBD1	CASSGQGTFGETQYF	TGTGCCAGTAGTGGACAGGGCACGTTTGGAGAGACCCAGTACTTC
.	TRBV3-1/TRBV3-2	TRBJ2-1	TRBD2	CASSPGTSGALSYNEQFF	TGTGCCAGCAGCCCCGGGACTAGCGGGGCGTTATCCTACAATGAGCAGTTCTTC
.	TRBV9	TRBJ2-7	TRBD2	CASSASSGHSYEQYF	TGTGCCAGCAGCGCCTCTAGCGGGCACTCCTACGAGCAGTACTTC
.	TRBV18	TRBJ1-5	TRBD1	CASSRIRVGTGDSKPQHF	TGTGCCAGCTCACGGATCCGCGTGGGGACAGGGGACTCTAAGCCCCAGCATTTT
.	TRBV10-1	TRBJ2-1	.	CASSEEGEQFF	TGCGCCAGCAGTGAAGAGGGTGAGCAGTTCTTC
.	TRBV3-1/TRBV3-2	TRBJ1-3	.	CASSLAPQRPSSGNTIYF	TGTGCCAGCAGCCTAGCCCCACAAAGGCCAAGCTCTGGAAACACCATATATTTT
.	TRBV2	TRBJ2-5	TRBD2	CASTAGGVETQYF	TGTGCCAGCACCGCGGGAGGGGTAGAGACCCAGTACTTC
.	TRBV2	TRBJ1-1	.	CASSSQGPENTEAFF	TGTGCCAGCAGTTCACAGGGACCAGAGAACACTGAAGCTTTCTTT
.	TRBV24-1	TRBJ2-1	.	CATSDQPRASGDWNEQFF	TGTGCCACCAGTGACCAACCCCGGGCCAGCGGAGACTGGAATGAGCAGTTCTTC
few	TRBV27	TRBJ2-7	.	CASSVVWGSDYEQYF	TGTGCCAGCAGTGTCGTTTGGGGCAGCGACTACGAGCAGTACTTC
.	TRBV7-2	TRBJ1-1	.	CASSRGLQNTEAFF	TGTGCCAGCAGCCGGGGACTCCAGAACACTGAAGCTTTCTTT
.	TRBV30	TRBJ2-5	.	CAWSSSTQYF	TGTGCCTGGAGTAGCTCGACCCAGTACTTC
.	TRBV19	TRBJ1-5	.	CASSIGRGLNQPQHF	TGTGCCAGTAGTATAGGAAGAGGACTCAATCAGCCCCAGCATTTT
few	TRBV30	TRBJ2-7	.	CAWSLSVPYEQYF	TGTGCCTGGAGTTTGTCGGTACCCTACGAGCAGTACTTC
.	TRBV5-6	TRBJ1-1	TRBD1	CASSLFRGARIPPWGAFF	TGTGCCAGCAGCTTGTTCAGGGGGGCAAGGATCCCGCCTTGGGGAGCTTTCTTT
.	TRBV5-4	TRBJ2-3	TRBD1	CASSPEVEGAGTDTQYF	TGTGCCAGCAGCCCCGAGGTCGAGGGGGCGGGCACAGATACGCAGTATTTT
once	TRBV30	TRBJ1-6	TRBD1	CALQGENNSPLHF	TGTGCTTTGCAGGGGGAAAATAATTCACCCCTCCACTTT
.	TRBV4-3	TRBJ1-1	.	CASSQDYGGGLNTEAFF	TGCGCCAGCAGCCAAGATTATGGCGGGGGACTGAACACTGAAGCTTTCTTT
many	TRBV5-4	TRBJ1-2	.	CASSATGSYGYTF	TGTGCCAGCAGCGCTACAGGGAGCTATGGCTACACCTTC
.	TRBV11-2	TRBJ1-1	.	CASTSQGNTEAFF	TGTGCCAGCACCTCCCAGGGCAACACTGAAGCTTTCTTT
.	TRBV5-1	TRBJ1-5	TRBD1	CASSLTGANQPQHF	TGCGCCAGCAGCTTGACAGGGGCTAATCAGCCCCAGCATTTT
.	TRBV14	TRBJ2-3	.	CASSQAGTDTQYF	TGTGCCAGCAGCCAGGCAGGAACAGATACGCAGTATTTT
.	TRBV11-2	TRBJ1-4	TRBD1	CASSFRDSNEKLFF	TGTGCCAGCAGCTTCCGGGACAGTAATGAAAAACTGTTTTTT
.	TRBV7-8	TRBJ1-5	.	CASSLGRLPRNQPQHF	TGTGCCAGCAGCTTAGGCCGGCTCCCGAGGAATCAGCCCCAGCATTTT
.	TRBV2	TRBJ2-7	TRBD2	CASMEGLAGVSYEQYF	TGTGCCAGCATGGAAGGCCTAGCGGGGGTCTCCTACGAGCAGTACTTC
.	TRBV12-3/TRBV12-4	TRBJ2-7	.	CASSFGSYEQYF	TGTGCCAGCAGTTTCGGGTCCTACGAGCAGTACTTC
.	TRBV4-3	TRBJ1-6	.	CASSQDLQRTNSPLHF	TGCGCCAGCAGCCAAGATCTACAGAGAACTAATTCACCCCTCCACTTT
once	TRBV5-6	TRBJ2-1	TRBD1	CASFGQGAYNEQFF	TGTGCCAGCTTTGGACAGGGGGCGTACAATGAGCAGTTCTTC
.	TRBV7-2	TRBJ2-3	TRBD2	CASSLLGEGSQYF	TGTGCCAGCAGCTTATTGGGGGAGGGGTCGCAGTATTTT